The clone carrying this TCR beta chain was seen just once. Per the original methods: The assay estimated nucleated cells by amplifying reference gene primers. Repertoires were generated with immunoSEQ multiplex PCR, while TCRdb's copy carries only in-frame clones and drops some. Clonal size and the V and J genes are those of that table, whereas D and trimming came from the DNA. The sample has around 250,000 clones; 80% to 85% are singletons. These data originate in a study of blood T cell repertoires in COVID-19. Study background: Some COVID-19 samples were acute and others convalescent; all came from the United States, Italy and Spain. In each case, the material was cDNA or gDNA derived from T cells, B-cell-depleted T cells, or PBMCs.

The V segment lost 2 bases and the J segment 8 bases; nucleotides outside the gene matches: 4. The CDR3 length is 13 residues. The germline V gene encodes CDR1 SEHNR and CDR2 FQNEAQ (reference sequence). V usage is TRBV7-9 and J usage is TRBJ1-2, with 8 bases fitting TRBD1. The sample taken for sequencing was peripheral blood. The TCR sequence derives from a man between 45 and 60 years old with active or convalescent COVID-19. CDR3 loop: CASSLSGGEGYTF. The DNA of the CDR3 is TGTGCCAGCAGCTTATCAGGGGGCGAAGGCTACACCTTC.